The following is a T cell receptor beta chain sequence with its context. Its target is unknown. The length of the CDR3 is 13 residues. Trimming cost V 11 bases and J 8 bases, with 19 bases left between them. CDR1 is MNHEY and CDR2 is SVGAGI in the germline V gene. Using immunoSEQ multiplex PCR, the repertoire was profiled, and TCRdb retains in-frame clones only, with some absent. The table records approximately 29,000 clones, over 75% of them present only once. The data were obtained in a study of PD-1 blockade in classical Hodgkin lymphoma. Points from the study as a whole: CD4+ TCR diversity, unlike CD8+, rose significantly by C4D1. Complete responders had baseline diversity similar to newly diagnosed patients. Reports indicated that newly diagnosed patients had lower baseline TCR diversity than healthy donors did.

Time point described: cycle 4 day 1 (C4D1), after more than five weeks of nivolumab. Each patient's relapse followed autologous stem cell transplantation, and brentuximab vedotin exposure varied. V is TRBV6-5 and J is TRBJ1-3; the D is unclear. The material sequenced was peripheral blood mononuclear cells (PBMCs), taken before the fourth cycle of nivolumab. This TCR was sampled from a human donor with classical Hodgkin lymphoma. In DNA, the CDR3 is TGTGCCGGAGGAATCGGGCCTGAGGACACCATATATTTT. Translated, it gives CAGGIGPEDTIYF.